Listed below are T cell receptor beta chains from one sample, sequenced in a study of vaccination and CD4 T cells after COVID-19. TCRdb reprocessed the PCR reads with MiXCR, giving one entry per CDR3 protein. In the table there are around 9,100 distinct CDR3 sequences, around a third of which are singletons. No antigen is known for these receptors. Sequencing used CD4+ T cells from blood, cultured in vitro. The receptors derive from a human donor in good health. Each CDR3 is given with its conserved first and last residue. The D gene is left open where the match is weak. Expanded clones are given a class, and other clones once, few, many or no size at all.

>TRBV7-2|TRBJ1-1|.|TRBD1
TGTGCCAGCAGCAGAGGGGACAGGAGGAACACTGAAGCTTTCTTT
CASSRGDRRNTEAFF
>TRBV6-1|TRBJ1-1|few|.
TGTGCCAGCAGTGAATCTGACATAGTGGAAGCTTTCTTT
CASSESDIVEAFF
>TRBV5-1|TRBJ2-5|.|TRBD2
TGCGCCAGCAGAGCGGGAGTAGAGACCCAGTACTTC
CASRAGVETQYF
>TRBV19|TRBJ1-2|few|.
TGTGCCAGTAGGGCAGGCCACCAAACCGCTAACTATGGCTACACCTTC
CASRAGHQTANYGYTF
>TRBV6-2/TRBV6-3|TRBJ1-1|few|.
TGTGCCAGCAGTTACCCACAGAACCAGAACACTGAAGCTTTCTTT
CASSYPQNQNTEAFF
>TRBV12-3/TRBV12-4|TRBJ1-5|.|.
TGTGCCAGCAGTTTAGATCTGGGGGGCAGGGCTCAGCCCCAGCATTTT
CASSLDLGGRAQPQHF
>TRBV11-2|TRBJ1-2|large|.
TGTGCCAGCAGCTTCCGGGGAGATGGCTACACCTTC
CASSFRGDGYTF
>TRBV7-8|TRBJ2-3|.|TRBD2
TGTGCCAGCAGCCCACTAGCGGGCCTCACAGATACGCAGTATTTT
CASSPLAGLTDTQYF
>TRBV12-3/TRBV12-4|TRBJ1-5|.|.
TGTGCCAGCAGCTGGGGGCAAAGCAATCAGCCCCAGCATTTT
CASSWGQSNQPQHF
>TRBV24-1|TRBJ2-3|few|TRBD2
TGTGCCACCAGTGCCCCAGCGGGAGAGTCTAGCACAGATACGCAGTATTTT
CATSAPAGESSTDTQYF
>TRBV19|TRBJ2-7|.|TRBD2
TGTGCCAGTAAAAAAGCGGGAACTGGCTACGAGCAGTACTTC
CASKKAGTGYEQYF
>TRBV5-1|TRBJ2-7|once|TRBD1
TGCGCCAGCAGCCAGGGGACAGGGCTCGGCGAGCAGTACTTC
CASSQGTGLGEQYF
>TRBV6-2/TRBV6-3|TRBJ1-1|.|TRBD1
TGTGCCAGCAGGCCACCGGGACAGGGGAACACTGAAGCTTTCTTT
CASRPPGQGNTEAFF
>TRBV10-3|TRBJ2-1|.|.
TGTGCCATCTGGGGAGCGCGAGATGAGCAGTTCTTC
CAIWGARDEQFF
>TRBV5-1|TRBJ2-1|.|TRBD2
TGCGCCAGCAGCTGGGGACTAGCGGGAGGAATTTACAATGAGCAGTTCTTC
CASSWGLAGGIYNEQFF
>TRBV19|TRBJ2-7|medium-sized|.
TGTGCCAGTAGTAAGGACCCGAGCTCCTACGAGCAGTACTTC
CASSKDPSSYEQYF